Listed here is a single T cell receptor (beta chain). Its specificity is unknown. Described time point: blood 2 weeks post-SBRT. The sample's treatment: 15 Gy SBRT to primary tumor, nephrectomy 4 weeks later. Serial blood draws occurred at baseline and 2 and 4 weeks post-SBRT. The assay was immunoSEQ multiplex PCR, and TCRdb's table has in-frame clones only and misses some. The sample records 150,000 to 190,000 clones, about 91% being singletons. The sample originates from a study of radiation and T cells in renal cell carcinoma. Germline V CDR1 and CDR2: MNHEY, SVGAGI. This CDR3 is built from 14 residues. Trimming stripped 2 bases from V and 4 bases from J, with 12 bases between. Whole-study findings and limits: Top tumor clonotypes rose in blood 2 weeks post-radiation, then contracted.

The chain couples TRBV6-5 to TRBJ2-7, with D perhaps matching TRBD2 (5 bases). Sequenced material: blood, taken from a patient whose treatment included radiotherapy and nephrectomy. This clonotype originated in a woman between 50 and 59 years old with renal cell carcinoma. CDR3: CASSYTIGRYEQYF. The DNA of the CDR3 is TGTGCCAGCAGTTACACAATAGGGAGATACGAGCAGTACTTC.